This T cell receptor beta chain was profiled in a study of type 1 regulatory T cells. Overall study context: T-allo10 is an in vitro-generated, Tr1-enriched CD4 T cell product specific for alloantigen.

TCRdb reprocessed the reads via MiXCR and lists one record per CDR3 protein. This table has 80,000 to 100,000 distinct CDR3 sequences, roughly 30% appearing once. Concerning this clonotype: At one of its ends the junction is not consistent with the germline gene, which may arise from a read error.

This TCR was sampled from a human donor in good health. Material for sequencing was CD4+ T cells, either the whole sample or a sorted fraction (not recorded which).

In DNA form, the CDR3 reads TGTGCCAACAGCTTGACATACAATCAGCCCCAGCATTTT. Amino acid sequence: CANSLTYNQPQHF. The V gene is TRBV7-2, the J gene TRBJ1-5; D gene unclear. CDR3 length: 13 residues. Germline V CDR1 and CDR2: SGHTA, FQGNSA.